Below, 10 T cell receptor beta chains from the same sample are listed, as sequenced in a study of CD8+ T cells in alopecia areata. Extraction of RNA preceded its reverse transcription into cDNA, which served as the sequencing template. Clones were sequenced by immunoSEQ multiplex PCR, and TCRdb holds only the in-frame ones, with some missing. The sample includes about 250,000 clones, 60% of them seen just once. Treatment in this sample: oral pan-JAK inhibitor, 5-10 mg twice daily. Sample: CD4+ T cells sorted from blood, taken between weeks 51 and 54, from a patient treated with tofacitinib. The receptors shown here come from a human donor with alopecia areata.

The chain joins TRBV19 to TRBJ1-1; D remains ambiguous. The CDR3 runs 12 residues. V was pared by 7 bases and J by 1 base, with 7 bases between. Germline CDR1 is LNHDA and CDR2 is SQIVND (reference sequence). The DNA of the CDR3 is TGTGCCAGTACCCGAAAGAACACTGAAGCTTTCTTT. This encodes CASTRKNTEAFF. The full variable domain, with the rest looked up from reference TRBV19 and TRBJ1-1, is DGGITQSPKYLFRKEGQNVTLSCEQNLNHDAMYWYRQDPGQGLRLIYYSQIVNDFQKGDIAEGYSVSREKKESFPLTVTSAQKNPTAFYLCASTRKNTEAFFGQGTRLTVV.

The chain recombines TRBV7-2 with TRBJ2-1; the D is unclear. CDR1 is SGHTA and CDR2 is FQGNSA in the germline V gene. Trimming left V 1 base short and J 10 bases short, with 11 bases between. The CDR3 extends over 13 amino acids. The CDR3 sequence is CASSLGSLGEQFF. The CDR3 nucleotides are TGTGCCAGCAGCTTAGGTTCTCTCGGCGAGCAGTTCTTC.

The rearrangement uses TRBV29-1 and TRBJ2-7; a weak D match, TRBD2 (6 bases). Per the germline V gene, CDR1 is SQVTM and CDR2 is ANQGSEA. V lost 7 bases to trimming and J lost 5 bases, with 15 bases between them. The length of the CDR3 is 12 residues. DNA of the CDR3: TGCAGCGCGGTACGTGGAGGGAACGAGCAGTACTTC. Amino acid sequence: CSAVRGGNEQYF.

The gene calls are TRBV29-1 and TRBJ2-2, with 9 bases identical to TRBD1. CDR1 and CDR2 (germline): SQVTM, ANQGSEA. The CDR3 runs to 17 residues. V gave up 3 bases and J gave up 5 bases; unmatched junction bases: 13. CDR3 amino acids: CSVDKTGGGSGTGELFF. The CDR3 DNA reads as TGCAGCGTTGATAAAACAGGGGGCGGATCGGGTACCGGGGAGCTGTTTTTT.

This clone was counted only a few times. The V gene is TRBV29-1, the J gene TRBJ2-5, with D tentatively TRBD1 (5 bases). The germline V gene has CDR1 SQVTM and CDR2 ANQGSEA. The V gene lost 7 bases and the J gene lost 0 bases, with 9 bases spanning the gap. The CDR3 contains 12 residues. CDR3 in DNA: TGCAGCGGGAGACAGTACCAAGAGACCCAGTACTTC. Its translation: CSGRQYQETQYF.

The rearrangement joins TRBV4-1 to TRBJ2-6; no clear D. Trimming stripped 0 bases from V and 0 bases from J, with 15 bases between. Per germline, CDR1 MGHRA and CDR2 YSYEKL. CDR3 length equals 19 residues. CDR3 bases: TGCGCCAGCAGCCAAGATAACACCCTAGGGCACTCTGGGGCCAACGTCCTGACTTTC. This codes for CASSQDNTLGHSGANVLTF.

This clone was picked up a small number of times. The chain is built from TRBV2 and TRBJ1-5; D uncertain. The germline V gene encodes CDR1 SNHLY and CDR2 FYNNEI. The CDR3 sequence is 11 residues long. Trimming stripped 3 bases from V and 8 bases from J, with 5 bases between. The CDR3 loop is CASSEGKPQHF. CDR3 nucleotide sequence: TGTGCCAGCAGTGAGGGAAAGCCCCAGCATTTT.

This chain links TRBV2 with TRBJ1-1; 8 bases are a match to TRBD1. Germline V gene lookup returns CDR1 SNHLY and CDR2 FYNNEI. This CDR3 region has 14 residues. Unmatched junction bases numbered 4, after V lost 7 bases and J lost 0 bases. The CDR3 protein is CASTWTGLNTEAFF. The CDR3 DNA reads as TGTGCCAGCACTTGGACAGGGCTGAACACTGAAGCTTTCTTT.

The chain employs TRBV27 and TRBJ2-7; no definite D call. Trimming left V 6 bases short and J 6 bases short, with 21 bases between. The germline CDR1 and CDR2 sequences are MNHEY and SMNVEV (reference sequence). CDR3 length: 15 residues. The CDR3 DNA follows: TGTGCCAGCAGCCCTCTCCCGGACGGCGGCTCCGAGCAGTACTTC. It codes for CASSPLPDGGSEQYF.

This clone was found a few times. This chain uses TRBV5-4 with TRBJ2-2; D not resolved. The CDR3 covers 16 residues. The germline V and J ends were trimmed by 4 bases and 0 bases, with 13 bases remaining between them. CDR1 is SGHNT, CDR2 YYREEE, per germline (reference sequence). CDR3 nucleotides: TGTGCCAGCAGCCGGCCGACCGAGACGAACACCGGGGAGCTGTTTTTT. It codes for CASSRPTETNTGELFF.